The rows below give T cell receptor beta chains drawn from one sample of a study of siplizumab effects on memory and regulatory T cells. Profiling relied on immunoSEQ multiplex PCR, and the TCRdb table lists in-frame clones only, not all of them. The table shows roughly 26,000 clones, with about 79% occurring only once. The material sequenced was memory CD4+ T cells sorted from blood. These receptors all come from a human donor in good health. CDR3s include the opening cysteine and the closing phenylalanine or tryptophan. Each record gives: V gene, CDR3 protein.

TRBV29-1 CSAAVRNTEAFF
TRBV28 CASSLWGESYEQYF
TRBV2 CASSRGLGGYTF
TRBV9 CASSVGSSYNEQFF
TRBV9 CASSVETNTEAFF
TRBV15 CATSRDKDFRSYNEQFF
TRBV14 CASSQQGGTEAFF
TRBV19 CASSKGLAGGQEQYF
TRBV30 CAWSAVGNHEQYF
TRBV6-1 CASSDRVLAFF
TRBV11-3 CASSPTGSELYGYTF
TRBV19 CASSPSGPGRANQPQHF
TRBV7-2 CASSLDVANPNEKLFF
TRBV18 CASSKGVRGSEQYF
TRBV5-1 CASSLEGQTGEQYF
TRBV5-4 CASSSDRVFTGELFF
TRBV9 CASSVAGRGGGYGYTF
TRBV28 CASSDREGQPQHF
TRBV11-3 CASSYLTSRNNEQFF
TRBV5-4 CASSLGAKNIQYF
TRBV5-1 CASSLTLGGSYEQYF
TRBV2 CASSGLAGGSSTDTQYF
TRBV5-1 CASSSGTSGSFGGAYEQYF
TRBV7-8 CASSSTPAGEDTEAFF
TRBV29-1 CSVFLDRAPGELFF
TRBV19 CASSIAGDISYEQYF
TRBV11-2 CASSVPVLAKNIQYF
TRBV11-3 CASSLASNQPQHF
TRBV6-1 CASSVDRGNQPQHF
TRBV7-6 CASSLAPSGIGDEQFF
TRBV5-4 CASSLDGRPPQGDTQYF
TRBV7-3 CASSTAGLPYNEQFF
TRBV27 CASSSAGANYGYTF
TRBV5-1 CASSLSKVEGQYF
TRBV5-1 CASSPTGQLNTEAFF
TRBV7-9 CASSTPLRGVDYGYTF
TRBV29-1 CSVEGGGGNTIYF
TRBV12-5 CASGDPSGLIANTGELFF
TRBV19 CASSNRDSTYEQYF
TRBV28 CARGGHSSGANVLTF
TRBV6-1 CASSEARGVPLHF
TRBV7-6 CASSLGVGDTEAFF
TRBV2 CASKDRGSTDTQYF
TRBV5-1 CASSLEGISGANVLTF
TRBV19 CASSIDGPSANTDTQYF